This paragraph reports one TCR beta chain. Its antigen is currently unknown. CDR1 is SGHAT, CDR2 FQDESV, per germline (reference sequence). The CDR3 consists of 14 residues. V was cut by 4 bases and J by 8 bases, with 14 bases left in between. The entry originates in a study of T-cell memory formation after mild COVID-19. The 5'RACE method, run with constant-segment primers, produced TCR alpha and TCR beta cDNA libraries (carrying sample barcodes and UMIs). TCRdb analysed the 5' RACE reads with MiXCR anew, one entry per CDR3 protein. The sample shows roughly 560,000 distinct CDR3 sequences, roughly 22% of them seen only once. Study results and limitations: A second wave of clones peaked on day 37, and their SARS-CoV-2 specificity went unconfirmed. The study found contracting CD4+ clones mainly in CM and EM and contracting CD8+ clones in EMRA. Clones contracting across day 15 to 85 had a balanced CD4/CD8 profile; later expanding clones leaned CD4+.

This receptor was identified in an adult woman who had mild COVID-19 (a few samples of this study predate the infection). Cell type and time point are not known. The rearrangement links TRBV11-1 to TRBJ2-2; D possibly corresponds to TRBD2 (5 bases). Sequenced sample: PBMCs or a T cell subset sorted from them (not recorded which). The CDR3 loop reads CASSSMTNLGELFF. The CDR3 nucleotides read TGTGCCAGCAGCTCAATGACTAATCTGGGGGAGCTGTTTTTT. Drawing the rest from reference TRBV11-1 and TRBJ2-2, the complete variable domain is EAEVAQSPRYKITEKSQAVAFWCDPISGHATLYWYRQILGQGPELLVQFQDESVVDDSQLPKDRFSAERLKGVDSTLKIQPAELGDSAMYLCASSSMTNLGELFFGEGSRLTVL.